The 5 T cell receptor beta chains below were found in one sample sequenced in a study of T cell responses to AZD1222 COVID-19 vaccine. Measured with immunoSEQ multiplex PCR; TCRdb has only the in-frame clones, and not every one. The table records 95,000 to 150,000 clones, about 85% of them present only once. Here the sequenced sample was peripheral blood, taken on day 0 of AZD1222 vaccination. Receptors originate from an adult in good health.

This chain connects TRBV2 to TRBJ1-2, with 8 bases matching TRBD1. CDR1 and CDR2 (germline): SNHLY, FYNNEI. V was clipped by 6 bases and J by 3 bases; unmatched bases: 6. The CDR3 has 14 residues. CDR3 sequence (DNA): TGTGCCAGCAGCGAACAGGGGGGGGACTATGGCTACACCTTC. This sequence encodes CASSEQGGDYGYTF.

The rearrangement joins TRBV25-1 to TRBJ2-7; D is possibly TRBD2 (6 bases). In germline, CDR1 is MGHDK, CDR2 SYGVNS. This CDR3 contains 14 residues. Trimming cost V 3 bases and J 5 bases, with 14 bases left between them. The DNA for the CDR3 is TGTGCCAGCAGTGAGGGAAAGGGGAGGCACGAGCAGTACTTC. It codes for CASSEGKGRHEQYF.

This clone has just one count. This CDR3 reads CATSKGGYNEQFF. The CDR3 DNA reads TGTGCCACCTCAAAGGGGGGGTACAATGAGCAGTTCTTC. This chain uses TRBV24-1 with TRBJ2-1; tentative D call: TRBD2 (7 bases). Trimming stripped 9 bases from V and 4 bases from J, with 12 bases between. Germline loops: CDR1 KGHDR, CDR2 SFDVKD. This CDR3 contains 13 residues.

This chain connects TRBV6-1 to TRBJ2-7; the match to TRBD2 covers 7 bases. V was clipped by 2 bases and J by 4 bases; unmatched bases: 8. This CDR3 comprises 15 residues. Germline CDR1 MNHNS, CDR2 SASEGT. CDR3 residues: CASSEWGGNKYEQYF. The DNA for the CDR3 is TGTGCCAGCAGTGAATGGGGAGGGAATAAATACGAGCAGTACTTC.

The gene calls are TRBV7-2 and TRBJ1-1; possibly TRBD1 for D (5 bases). The CDR3 is made up of 14 amino acids. Germline-derived CDR1 and CDR2 are SGHTA and FQGNSA. V lost 3 bases, J lost 5 bases, and 13 bases lay in between. The CDR3 DNA reads as TGTGCCAGCAGCTTTTCGGGGGTTGATACTGAAGCTTTCTTT. Translating it yields CASSFSGVDTEAFF.